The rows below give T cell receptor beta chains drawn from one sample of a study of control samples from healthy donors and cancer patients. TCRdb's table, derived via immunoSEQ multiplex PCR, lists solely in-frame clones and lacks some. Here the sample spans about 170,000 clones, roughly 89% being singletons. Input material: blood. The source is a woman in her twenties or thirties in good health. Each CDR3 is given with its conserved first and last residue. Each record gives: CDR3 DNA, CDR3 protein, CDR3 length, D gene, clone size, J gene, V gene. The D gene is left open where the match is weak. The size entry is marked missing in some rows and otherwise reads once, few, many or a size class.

TGTGCCAGCAGCCCAGAACTAGCGGGAAAGCAGGATACGCAGTATTTT,CASSPELAGKQDTQYF,16,TRBD2,.,TRBJ2-3,TRBV6-7
TGTGCCAGCAGTGTCCAGGGGGCGGGTGGCTACACCTTC,CASSVQGAGGYTF,13,TRBD1,.,TRBJ1-2,TRBV28
TGTGCCAGCAGTTTATCGGCCAACCTGAACACTGAAGCTTTCTTT,CASSLSANLNTEAFF,15,.,.,TRBJ1-1,TRBV28
TGCGCCAGCAGCTTGGGGCAGGGTTTAGAGCAGTACTTC,CASSLGQGLEQYF,13,.,.,TRBJ2-7,TRBV5-1
TGTGCCAGCATGCGGGTGAACACTGAAGCTTTCTTT,CASMRVNTEAFF,12,.,.,TRBJ1-1,TRBV6-5
TGTGCCATCAGTGCTAGTTCCTACGAGCAGTACTTC,CAISASSYEQYF,12,.,.,TRBJ2-7,TRBV10-3
TGTGCCTGGAGTGACACTCCGAGGGGTTACGAGCAGTACTTC,CAWSDTPRGYEQYF,14,.,.,TRBJ2-7,TRBV30
TGTGCCATCAGTGGGAGCGCCACCAAAAACATTCAGTACTTC,CAISGSATKNIQYF,14,.,.,TRBJ2-4,TRBV10-3
TGTGCCAGCAGCTCCGCGACAGGGGGGGAAGAGACCCAGTACTTC,CASSSATGGEETQYF,15,TRBD1,.,TRBJ2-5,TRBV7-9
TGTGCCAGCAGCCAAGTAGGGAGGGGCACCGGGGAGCTGTTTTTT,CASSQVGRGTGELFF,15,TRBD2,.,TRBJ2-2,TRBV3-1/TRBV3-2
TGTGCCTGGAGTGTACAGACAGGGGGGAATCAGCCCCAGCATTTT,CAWSVQTGGNQPQHF,15,TRBD1,.,TRBJ1-5,TRBV30
TGTGCCAGCAGCGGGGACATCATGAACACTGAAGCTTTCTTT,CASSGDIMNTEAFF,14,.,.,TRBJ1-1,TRBV9
TGTGCCAGCAGCAAACGAGACGCTAGTGTCACCGGGGAGCTGTTTTTT,CASSKRDASVTGELFF,16,.,.,TRBJ2-2,TRBV7-3
TGCGCCAGCAGTGAAGAGGGGCGAATGGGCTACACCTTC,CASSEEGRMGYTF,13,.,.,TRBJ1-2,TRBV10-2
TGTGCCACGCAGGGGGGGGGTTACAATGAGCAGTTCTTC,CATQGGGYNEQFF,13,.,.,TRBJ2-1,TRBV24-1
TGTGCCAGCAGCTTAACAGGGAACACTGAAGCTTTCTTT,CASSLTGNTEAFF,13,.,.,TRBJ1-1,TRBV7-3
TGTGCCAGCAGTGAACTGACTAGCGGGAGCTACGAGCAGTACTTC,CASSELTSGSYEQYF,15,TRBD2,.,TRBJ2-7,TRBV2
TGTGCCAGCAGCGGACGGCGGGCACAAGAGACCCAGTACTTC,CASSGRRAQETQYF,14,.,once,TRBJ2-5,TRBV2
TGTGCCTGGAGTGTCCAGGGGGCCTCCTACGAGCAGTACTTC,CAWSVQGASYEQYF,14,TRBD1,.,TRBJ2-7,TRBV30
TGCGCCAGCGGGACAGGGAGGGCTGAAGCTTTCTTT,CASGTGRAEAFF,12,TRBD1,few,TRBJ1-1,TRBV23-1
TGTGCCAGCAGTCACTCGGGAGTATATAGCAATCAGCCCCAGCATTTT,CASSHSGVYSNQPQHF,16,.,.,TRBJ1-5,TRBV27
TGTGCCAGCAGCTTAAACAGTCCCTACGAGCAGTACTTC,CASSLNSPYEQYF,13,.,.,TRBJ2-7,TRBV11-2
TGTGCCAGCAGCCAAGATTTCAGTGGGGGGTCTTCACCCCTCCACTTT,CASSQDFSGGSSPLHF,16,.,.,TRBJ1-6,TRBV4-2
TGTGCCAGCAGCCCTTGGACAGGGGAAGAGACCCAGTACTTC,CASSPWTGEETQYF,14,TRBD1,.,TRBJ2-5,TRBV6-6
TGCGCCAGCAGCTTGGCAGGGAGATCTGGCTACACCTTC,CASSLAGRSGYTF,13,.,.,TRBJ1-2,TRBV5-1
TGCGCCAGCAGCTTGGTCGCTAGCGGGGGTTCCTACGAGCAGTACTTC,CASSLVASGGSYEQYF,16,TRBD2,.,TRBJ2-7,TRBV5-1
TGCAGCGTTGAAGGGACAGGGGCGCACACCGGGGAGCTGTTTTTT,CSVEGTGAHTGELFF,15,TRBD1,.,TRBJ2-2,TRBV29-1
TGTGCCAGCAGTTACTCGGCAGGGAGGGATCAGCCCCAGCATTTT,CASSYSAGRDQPQHF,15,.,.,TRBJ1-5,TRBV6-6
TGTGCCAGCAGTTTAGGACCGTATAATTCACCCCTCCACTTT,CASSLGPYNSPLHF,14,.,.,TRBJ1-6,TRBV27
TGTGCCAGCAGCTTAGGTCGATACAATGAGCAGTTCTTC,CASSLGRYNEQFF,13,.,few,TRBJ2-1,TRBV7-2
TGCAGCGTGCAGACGGGGGGCAATCAGCCCCAGCATTTT,CSVQTGGNQPQHF,13,.,once,TRBJ1-5,TRBV29-1
TGTGCCAGCAGCCAAGATTCTGGGGGGGCAATGAACACTGAAGCTTTCTTT,CASSQDSGGAMNTEAFF,17,.,.,TRBJ1-1,TRBV3-1/TRBV3-2
TGTGCCAGCAGCCAGCGGGGGGAAATCACAGATACGCAGTATTTT,CASSQRGEITDTQYF,15,TRBD2,.,TRBJ2-3,TRBV4-2
TGTGCCAGCAGCGAGACAGGGTTTTACAATGAGCAGTTCTTC,CASSETGFYNEQFF,14,TRBD1,.,TRBJ2-1,TRBV9
TGCGCCAGCAGGCGGGACAGGGGCGTGGTTGGGACTGAAGCTTTCTTT,CASRRDRGVVGTEAFF,16,TRBD1,.,TRBJ1-1,TRBV5-1
TGCGCCAGCAGCTTCCCGGGACAGTTAGCCAAAAACATTCAGTACTTC,CASSFPGQLAKNIQYF,16,TRBD1,.,TRBJ2-4,TRBV5-1
TGTGCCAGCAGGAGGTGGGCAACTAATGAAAAACTGTTTTTT,CASRRWATNEKLFF,14,.,.,TRBJ1-4,TRBV2
TGTGCCAGCAGTTTATCCCCAGGATCCTATGGCTACACCTTC,CASSLSPGSYGYTF,14,.,once,TRBJ1-2,TRBV27
TGTGCCAGCGATGCGGCGACCTACAATGAGCAGTTCTTC,CASDAATYNEQFF,13,.,.,TRBJ2-1,TRBV7-9
TGTGCCAGCAGCTTTAGCGGACCCCAAGAGACCCAGTACTTC,CASSFSGPQETQYF,14,.,.,TRBJ2-5,TRBV7-2
TGTGCCAGCAGCTACCGACAGGGTGGTGCAACTAATGAAAAACTGTTTTTT,CASSYRQGGATNEKLFF,17,TRBD1,.,TRBJ1-4,TRBV11-2
TGTGCCAGCAGCTTAGATCCCACACTAGCGGGAGGACAAGAGACCCAGTACTTC,CASSLDPTLAGGQETQYF,18,TRBD2,.,TRBJ2-5,TRBV11-3
TGTGCCACCAGCAGAGCTCGGGGCACCTATAGCAATCAGCCCCAGCATTTT,CATSRARGTYSNQPQHF,17,.,.,TRBJ1-5,TRBV15
TGTGCCATCAGTGAGGGTGGGTCCCTTAATTCACCCCTCCACTTT,CAISEGGSLNSPLHF,15,.,.,TRBJ1-6,TRBV10-3
TGTGCCTGGAGCGGGACTAGCGGGAGTTGGGCAGATACGCAGTATTTT,CAWSGTSGSWADTQYF,16,TRBD2,.,TRBJ2-3,TRBV30
TGTGCCAGCAGTGAACAGGGGCGGCAGCCCCAGCATTTT,CASSEQGRQPQHF,13,TRBD1,.,TRBJ1-5,TRBV27
TGTGCCAGCACCACCCTAGGGGCTGGGGCCAACGTCCTGACTTTC,CASTTLGAGANVLTF,15,.,.,TRBJ2-6,TRBV5-6
TGTGCCAGCAGCTTAGGGGCAGGGGACATTTCTGGAAACACCATATATTTT,CASSLGAGDISGNTIYF,17,.,.,TRBJ1-3,TRBV7-9
TGTGCCAGCAGCTTACAGGGGTCTCGTAATTCACCCCTCCACTTT,CASSLQGSRNSPLHF,15,.,.,TRBJ1-6,TRBV7-9
TGTGCCAGCAGCCAAGGTAGCTCCTACAATGAGCAGTTCTTC,CASSQGSSYNEQFF,14,.,.,TRBJ2-1,TRBV3-1/TRBV3-2
TGCGCCAGCAGCTTGGCGGGGGGAACAGATACGCAGTATTTT,CASSLAGGTDTQYF,14,TRBD2,.,TRBJ2-3,TRBV5-1
TGTGCCAGCAGGTTGGAACAACTCCCTTACGAGCAGTACTTC,CASRLEQLPYEQYF,14,.,.,TRBJ2-7,TRBV2
TGTGCCAGCAGTGATAGAGGGAGAGTTCGGAATTCACCCCTCCACTTT,CASSDRGRVRNSPLHF,16,.,.,TRBJ1-6,TRBV2
TGTGCCAGTAGTCTCCAGTTTAATATTGAAAAACTGTTTTTT,CASSLQFNIEKLFF,14,.,.,TRBJ1-4,TRBV19
TGTGCCAGCAGCTTAAACAGGGACGAGCTGTTTTTT,CASSLNRDELFF,12,.,.,TRBJ2-2,TRBV7-3